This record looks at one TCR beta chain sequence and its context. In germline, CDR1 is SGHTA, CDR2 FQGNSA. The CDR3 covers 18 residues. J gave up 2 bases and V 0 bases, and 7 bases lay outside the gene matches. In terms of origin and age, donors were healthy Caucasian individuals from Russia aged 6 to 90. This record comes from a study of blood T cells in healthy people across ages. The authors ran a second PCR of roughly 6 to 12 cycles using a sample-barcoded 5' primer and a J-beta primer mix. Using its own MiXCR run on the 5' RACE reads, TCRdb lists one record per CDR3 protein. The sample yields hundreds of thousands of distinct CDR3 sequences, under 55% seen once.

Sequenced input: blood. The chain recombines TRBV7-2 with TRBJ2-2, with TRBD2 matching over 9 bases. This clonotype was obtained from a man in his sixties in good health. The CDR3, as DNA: TGTGCCAGCAGCTTAGCTCAGCGGGGGGTAGCTAACACCGGGGAGCTGTTTTTT. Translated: CASSLAQRGVANTGELFF.